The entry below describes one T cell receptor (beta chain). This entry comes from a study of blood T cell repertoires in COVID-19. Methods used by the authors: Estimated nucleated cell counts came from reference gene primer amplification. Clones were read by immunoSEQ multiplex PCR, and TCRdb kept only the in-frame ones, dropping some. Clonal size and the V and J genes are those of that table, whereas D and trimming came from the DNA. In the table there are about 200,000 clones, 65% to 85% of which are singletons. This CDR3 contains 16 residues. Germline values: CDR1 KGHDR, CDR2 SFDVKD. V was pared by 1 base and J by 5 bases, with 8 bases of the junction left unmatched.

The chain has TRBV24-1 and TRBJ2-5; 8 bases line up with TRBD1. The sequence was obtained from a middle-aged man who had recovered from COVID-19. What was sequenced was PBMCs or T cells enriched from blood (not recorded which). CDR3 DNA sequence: TGTGCCACCAGTGATTTTATCCAGGGGGCGGGCGAGACCCAGTACTTC. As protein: CATSDFIQGAGETQYF.